The 21 T cell receptor beta chains listed next were all sequenced from one sample in a study of cytomegalovirus exposure and HLA in healthy donors. PCR employed 60 Vbeta and 13 Jbeta primers. Clones were sequenced by immunoSEQ multiplex PCR, and TCRdb holds only the in-frame ones, with some missing. The data contain 200,000 or so clones, 81% of them singletons. The sample consisted of PBMCs. The origin of the receptors is a man aged 45-65 years in good health and CMV-seronegative.

The chain carries TRBV5-4 and TRBJ2-7, with D tentatively TRBD2 (6 bases). This CDR3 comprises 15 residues. The germline V gene encodes CDR1 SGHNT and CDR2 YYREEE (reference sequence). Trimming stripped 2 bases from V and 0 bases from J, with 12 bases between. CDR3 amino acids: CASSLVGTLSYEQYF. Here the CDR3 DNA reads TGTGCCAGCAGCTTAGTGGGGACTCTCTCCTACGAGCAGTACTTC.

This clone was counted a few times. The chain employs TRBV7-2 and TRBJ1-2; D is possibly TRBD1 (5 bases). Trimming pared 5 bases from V and 0 bases from J, leaving 10 bases between. In germline, CDR1 is SGHTA, CDR2 FQGNSA. The CDR3 covers 14 residues. Written as DNA, the CDR3 is TGTGCCAGCAGCATCGGGACTCCTAACTATGGCTACACCTTC. It translates to CASSIGTPNYGYTF.

The J gene is TRBJ2-1, the V gene TRBV27; 8 bases line up with TRBD1. CDR1 and CDR2 from the germline V gene are MNHEY and SMNVEV (reference sequence). The CDR3 contains 15 residues. J gave up 1 base and V 5 bases, and 4 bases lay outside the gene matches. The CDR3 DNA reads TGTGCCAGCAGTCTGGACAGGGTTTCCTACAATGAGCAGTTCTTC. Protein product: CASSLDRVSYNEQFF.

The chain joins TRBV21-1 to TRBJ1-3; the table's D call, TRBD1, has no DNA check behind it. TRBV21-1 corresponds to a pseudogene. This CDR3 spans 15 amino acids. DNA for the CDR3: TGTGCCAGCAGCACCGGACAGGGGGCGGGAAACACCATATATTTT. This encodes CASSTGQGAGNTIYF.

The CDR3 loop is CSVVRLRRDTQYF. For the CDR3, the DNA is TGCAGCGTTGTTCGACTCCGTCGGGATACGCAGTATTTT. The chain employs TRBV29-1 and TRBJ2-3; no definite D call. The CDR3 spans 13 residues. Germline V CDR1 and CDR2: SQVTM, ANQGSEA. The V and J ends lost 4 bases and 6 bases respectively, with 14 bases between them.

This chain uses TRBV7-9 with TRBJ2-5, with TRBD1 matching 7 bases. With V trimmed by 5 bases and J by 5 bases, 8 bases remained unmatched. CDR1 and CDR2 from the germline V gene are SEHNR and FQNEAQ (reference sequence). The CDR3 is made up of 14 amino acids. CDR3 amino acids: CASSPTGVPETQYF. CDR3 DNA: TGTGCCAGCAGCCCCACAGGGGTACCGGAGACCCAGTACTTC.

The chain has TRBV19 and TRBJ1-1; 7 nucleotides align to TRBD1. The CDR3 contains 15 residues. Germline V gene lookup returns CDR1 LNHDA and CDR2 SQIVND (reference sequence). Trimming took 4 bases from V and 3 from J; bases not matched to a gene: 8. The CDR3 loop reads CASSRGQGGHTEAFF. The CDR3 DNA is TGTGCCAGTAGTAGGGGGCAGGGGGGCCACACTGAAGCTTTCTTT.

The V call is TRBV2, the J call TRBJ1-2; D not certain. This CDR3 is 12 amino acids long. V was shortened by 5 bases and J by 2 bases, with 6 bases between the two germline ends. Germline-derived CDR1 and CDR2 are SNHLY and FYNNEI. The CDR3 loop reads CASSTSNYGYTF. The CDR3 DNA follows: TGTGCCAGCAGTACATCCAACTATGGCTACACCTTC.

This chain joins TRBV30 and TRBJ1-2; D not resolved. Germline CDR1 and CDR2: GTSNPN and SVGIG (reference sequence). The CDR3 sequence is 12 residues long. Trimming took off 5 bases at V and 2 bases at J, with 9 bases between the two ends. The CDR3: CAWGPGNYGYTF. The CDR3, as DNA: TGTGCCTGGGGGCCGGGGAACTATGGCTACACCTTC.

The sample holds a few counts of this clone. The chain employs TRBV28 and TRBJ2-1; tentative D call: TRBD1 (6 bases). The germline gives CDR1 MDHEN, CDR2 SYDVKM. The CDR3 extends over 14 amino acids. Trimming cost V 6 bases and J 5 bases, with 14 bases left between them. CDR3 loop: CASSSPGQNNEQFF. Written as DNA, the CDR3 is TGTGCCAGCAGCTCTCCGGGACAAAACAATGAGCAGTTCTTC.

This chain connects TRBV5-1 to TRBJ1-4; D is perhaps TRBD1 (5 bases). Trimming shortened V by 2 bases and J by 3 bases, and 14 bases separated the two germline ends. Germline V lookup: CDR1 SGHRS, CDR2 YFSETQ. The CDR3 runs 16 residues. CDR3 region: CASSLDSGPANEKLFF. The CDR3 region has the DNA TGCGCCAGCAGCTTAGACTCAGGGCCAGCTAATGAAAAACTGTTTTTT. Full variable domain (missing parts from reference TRBV5-1 and TRBJ1-4): KAGVTQTPRYLIKTRGQQVTLSCSPISGHRSVSWYQQTPGQGLQFLFEYFSETQRNKGNFPGRFSGRQFSNSRSEMNVSTLELGDSALYLCASSLDSGPANEKLFFGSGTQLSVL.

The V and J genes are TRBV5-5 and TRBJ1-1; 7 nucleotides match TRBD1. V was pared by 3 bases and J by 8 bases, with 10 bases of the junction left unmatched. Germline V gene sequence: CDR1 SGHKS, CDR2 YYEKEE (reference sequence). The CDR3 has 14 amino acids. CDR3 sequence: CASSYWGTAVEAFF. The DNA of the CDR3 is TGTGCCAGCAGCTACTGGGGGACAGCCGTCGAAGCTTTCTTT. Full variable domain (outside the CDR3, taken from reference TRBV5-5 and TRBJ1-1): DAGVTQSPTHLIKTRGQQVTLRCSPISGHKSVSWYQQVLGQGPQFIFQYYEKEERGRGNFPDRFSARQFPNYSSELNVNALLLGDSALYLCASSYWGTAVEAFFGQGTRLTVV.

This chain joins TRBV5-5 and TRBJ1-1, with TRBD1 matching over 7 bases. V dropped 0 bases and J dropped 6; count of bases not matched to a gene: 5. Per the germline V gene, CDR1 is SGHKS and CDR2 is YYEKEE (reference sequence). CDR3 length: 14 residues. CDR3 amino acids: CASSLETGRSEAFF. DNA of the CDR3: TGTGCCAGCAGCTTGGAGACAGGGAGATCTGAAGCTTTCTTT.

V usage is TRBV29-1 and J usage is TRBJ2-7; maybe TRBD1 (6 bases). This CDR3 is 14 amino acids long. Trimming removed 2 bases at V and 4 bases at J, with 15 bases between. From germline, CDR1 is SQVTM and CDR2 ANQGSEA. The CDR3 spells CSVEFPGAEYEQYF. CDR3 coding DNA: TGCAGCGTTGAATTCCCAGGGGCGGAATACGAGCAGTACTTC.

Details on this clone: A junction end diverges from the germline sequence, so it may reflect a read error. The CDR3 DNA reads as TGTTCCAGCAGCCCCGGACAGGAAGCTTTCTTT. This translates into CSSSPGQEAFF. The rearrangement links TRBV7-9 to TRBJ1-1, with D tentatively TRBD1 (6 bases). This CDR3 region has 11 residues. The germline CDR1 and CDR2 sequences are SEHNR and FQNEAQ (reference sequence).

The chain is built from TRBV6-1 and TRBJ2-7; 7 nucleotides align to TRBD2. Germline V gene lookup returns CDR1 MNHNS and CDR2 SASEGT. With 0 bases clipped from V and 3 bases from J, the junction kept 5 bases outside the gene matches. This CDR3 is built from 15 residues. Written as DNA, the CDR3 is TGTGCCAGCAGTGAAGCCCCCCCGGGAGGCTACGAGCAGTACTTC. Translated, it gives CASSEAPPGGYEQYF.

The chain uses TRBV6-5 and TRBJ2-7; 10 bases map to TRBD1. The junction had 8 bases not matched to a gene; V was cut back by 4 bases and J by 5 bases. Per germline, CDR1 MNHEY and CDR2 SVGAGI. The CDR3 is made up of 15 amino acids. CDR3 protein: CASSSRDRGINEQYF. The CDR3 nucleotides read TGTGCCAGCAGTTCCCGGGACAGGGGAATCAACGAGCAGTACTTC.

CDR3 sequence: CASSVGEYGYGYTF. In nucleotides, the CDR3 is TGTGCCAGCAGCGTAGGCGAATACGGGTATGGCTACACCTTC. The rearrangement links TRBV9 to TRBJ1-2; unclear D gene. CDR1 and CDR2 from the germline V gene are SGDLS and YYNGEE. V shed 0 bases and J shed 5 bases, with 11 bases lying between them. The CDR3 is 14 amino acids.

This chain joins TRBV2 and TRBJ2-4, with 8 nucleotides matching TRBD1. The CDR3 is 14 amino acids. CDR1 and CDR2 from the germline V gene are SNHLY and FYNNEI. Trimming cost V 3 bases and J 7 bases; bases outside gene matches: 5. The CDR3 sequence is CASSDRGQGNIQYF. CDR3 in DNA: TGTGCCAGCAGTGACAGGGGGCAGGGTAACATTCAGTACTTC.

This rearrangement joins TRBV20-1 to TRBJ2-1; maybe TRBD2 (5 bases). The germline V gene encodes CDR1 DFQATT and CDR2 SNEGSKA (reference sequence). This CDR3 contains 11 residues. Trimming took 6 bases from V and 5 from J, leaving 8 bases between them. Here the CDR3 reads CSATTNNEQFF. CDR3 DNA sequence: TGCAGTGCGACGACTAACAATGAGCAGTTCTTC.

The chain combines TRBV4-3 with TRBJ1-1; D is possibly TRBD1 (6 bases). CDR3 length: 18 residues. Trimming removed 0 bases from V and 1 base from J, with 18 bases in between. Germline V gene sequence: CDR1 LGHNA, CDR2 YSLEER. CDR3 protein: CASSQDYREIWANTEAFF. Here the CDR3 DNA reads TGCGCCAGCAGCCAAGATTACAGGGAGATCTGGGCGAACACTGAAGCTTTCTTT.